What follows are 27 T cell receptor beta chains derived from one specimen sequenced in a study of cytomegalovirus exposure and HLA in healthy donors. Amplification used 60 Vbeta primers and 13 Jbeta primers. Repertoires were generated with immunoSEQ multiplex PCR, while TCRdb's copy carries only in-frame clones and drops some. This sample's clone table lists roughly 140,000 clones. Sequencing input: PBMCs. These receptors all stem from a man in his forties in good health and CMV-seronegative.

The chain couples TRBV14 to TRBJ2-1; D might be TRBD2 (6 bases). The germline V and J ends were trimmed by 0 bases and 7 bases, with 13 bases remaining between them. The CDR3 runs to 15 residues. In germline, CDR1 is SGHDN, CDR2 FVKESK. In DNA form, the CDR3 reads TGTGCCAGCAGCCAAGAACTAGCCGTGGGAAATGAGCAGTTCTTC. Protein sequence: CASSQELAVGNEQFF.

The chain joins TRBV5-1 to TRBJ2-5, with D possibly being TRBD1 (5 bases). V shed 0 bases and J shed 2 bases, with 11 bases lying between them. The CDR3 spans 15 residues. Germline V lookup: CDR1 SGHRS, CDR2 YFSETQ. The CDR3: CASSLVGAGQETQYF. DNA of the CDR3: TGCGCCAGCAGCTTGGTAGGGGCAGGACAAGAGACCCAGTACTTC.

V usage is TRBV5-1 and J usage is TRBJ1-5, with D unclear. Trimming shortened V by 1 base and J by 1 base, and 9 bases separated the two germline ends. CDR3 length equals 15 residues. In germline, CDR1 is SGHRS, CDR2 YFSETQ. In DNA form, the CDR3 reads TGCGCCAGCAGCTTGACATCTCCGAGCAATCAGCCCCAGCATTTT. Its protein is CASSLTSPSNQPQHF.

V gene TRBV6-1 combines with J gene TRBJ2-7; D is ambiguous. The V and J ends lost 8 bases and 0 bases respectively, with 14 bases between them. CDR3 size: 14 residues. Per the germline V gene, CDR1 is MNHNS and CDR2 is SASEGT. The CDR3 nucleotides are TGTGCCAGCGGCTTTTTTGTTATCTCCTACGAGCAGTACTTC. This translates into CASGFFVISYEQYF.

The chain couples TRBV7-3 to TRBJ2-5; possible D gene TRBD1, 6 bases. CDR3 length equals 13 residues. V was clipped by 6 bases and J by 2 bases, with 10 bases between them. Germline V gene data show CDR1 as SGHTA and CDR2 as FQGTGA. CDR3 bases: TGTGCCAGCAGGTACAGGGTTCAAGAGACCCAGTACTTC. Encoded protein: CASRYRVQETQYF.

This chain uses TRBV5-1 with TRBJ1-2; 7 nucleotides agree with TRBD1. The CDR3 covers 14 residues. J was trimmed by 6 bases and V by 0 bases; bases with no gene match: 5. Germline V gene data show CDR1 as SGHRS and CDR2 as YFSETQ. CDR3 coding DNA: TGCGCCAGCAGCTTGGGGGACAGCGGTGATGGCTACACCTTC. This gives the protein CASSLGDSGDGYTF.

The chain joins TRBV6-4 to TRBJ1-6, with D maybe TRBD1 (5 bases). V lost 6 bases and J 7 bases, leaving 10 bases between the germline ends. CDR1 and CDR2 (germline): MRHNA, SNTAGT. The CDR3 sequence is 13 residues long. The CDR3 spells CASRAGSNSPLHF. The CDR3 DNA follows: TGTGCCAGCAGGGCAGGGTCCAATTCACCCCTCCACTTT.

This rearrangement joins TRBV19 to TRBJ1-5; no definite D call. The CDR3 extends over 13 amino acids. Germline CDR1 and CDR2: LNHDA and SQIVND (reference sequence). Trimming took off 5 bases at V and 9 bases at J, with 14 bases between the two ends. DNA for the CDR3: TGTGCCAGTAGTCCGGGAGGCTCTTCGCCCCAGCATTTT. Residues: CASSPGGSSPQHF.

V is TRBV4-1 and J is TRBJ2-1; D remains unclear. Looked up from germline, CDR1 is MGHRA and CDR2 is YSYEKL. The ends were cut back, 1 base at V and 10 bases at J, with 8 bases in the middle. The CDR3 is 12 residues long. This chain's CDR3 is CASSQVNSEQFF. CDR3 in DNA: TGCGCCAGCAGCCAAGTCAATTCAGAGCAGTTCTTC.

The chain recombines TRBV5-1 with TRBJ2-2; 14 nucleotides agree with TRBD2. The CDR3 consists of 19 residues. The junction had 5 bases not matched to a gene; V was cut back by 1 base and J by 0 bases. Per germline, CDR1 SGHRS and CDR2 YFSETQ. The CDR3 coding sequence is TGCGCCAGCAGCTTGCGAGGACTAGCGGGGGGCCCGAACACCGGGGAGCTGTTTTTT. It codes for CASSLRGLAGGPNTGELFF.

The chain couples TRBV19 to TRBJ1-2; 8 positions agree with TRBD1. The CDR3 is 15 residues long. The germline gives CDR1 LNHDA, CDR2 SQIVND (reference sequence). Trimming removed 6 bases from V and 3 bases from J; junction bases left unmatched: 9. This CDR3 is CASSPPGQVYYGYTF. As DNA, the CDR3 is TGTGCCAGTAGCCCACCGGGACAGGTGTACTATGGCTACACCTTC.

The chain links TRBV29-1 to TRBJ2-2, with D unclear. The CDR3 sequence is 14 residues long. Trimming shortened V by 4 bases and J by 0 bases, and 9 bases separated the two germline ends. Germline CDR1 and CDR2: SQVTM and ANQGSEA. Here the CDR3 reads CSVGRYTNTGELFF. CDR3 nucleotides: TGCAGCGTTGGGCGGTACACGAACACCGGGGAGCTGTTTTTT.

The chain recombines TRBV5-4 with TRBJ2-3; tentative D call: TRBD2 (5 bases). The CDR3 loop spans 14 amino acids. V was shortened by 2 bases and J by 3 bases, with 10 bases between the two germline ends. CDR1 SGHNT and CDR2 YYREEE come from the germline V gene (reference sequence). The CDR3 protein is CASSLQTGTDTQYF. CDR3 nucleotide sequence: TGTGCCAGCAGCTTACAAACGGGGACAGATACGCAGTATTTT.

This rearrangement joins TRBV6-1 to TRBJ1-2, with a weak D call TRBD1 (6 bases). This CDR3 contains 13 residues. CDR1 is MNHNS and CDR2 is SASEGT in the germline V gene. Deletions cut 5 bases from V and 4 bases from J, with 11 bases between. The CDR3, as DNA: TGTGCCAGCAGTACAACAGGGCTCTATGGCTACACCTTC. It yields the protein CASSTTGLYGYTF.

V and J are TRBV18 and TRBJ1-5, with TRBD1 matching 8 bases. CDR1 is KGHSH, CDR2 LQKENI, per germline. Losses at the gene ends were 2 bases for V and 2 bases for J; bases not matched to a gene: 11. The length of the CDR3 is 18 residues. CDR3 residues: CASSPATGGLTGNQPQHF. Written as DNA, the CDR3 is TGTGCCAGCTCACCAGCCACAGGGGGTTTAACTGGCAATCAGCCCCAGCATTTT. Using reference TRBV18 and TRBJ1-5 for the parts outside the CDR3, the full variable domain is NAGVMQNPRHLVRRRGQEARLRCSPMKGHSHVYWYRQLPEEGLKFMVYLQKENIIDESGMPKERFSAEFPKEGPSILRIQQVVRGDSAAYFCASSPATGGLTGNQPQHFGDGTRLSIL.

The chain combines TRBV27 with TRBJ2-7, with 8 positions matching TRBD1. This CDR3 region has 15 residues. Germline V lookup: CDR1 MNHEY, CDR2 SMNVEV (reference sequence). The junction had 13 bases not matched to a gene; V was cut back by 6 bases and J by 6 bases. CDR3 residues: CASSSPGQGVGEQYF. CDR3 nucleotides: TGTGCCAGCAGCTCCCCTGGACAGGGTGTAGGCGAGCAGTACTTC.

The chain employs TRBV5-1 and TRBJ2-3; 9 positions agree with TRBD1. Looked up from germline, CDR1 is SGHRS and CDR2 is YFSETQ. CDR3 length: 16 amino acids. The junction had 9 bases not matched to a gene; V was cut back by 3 bases and J by 4 bases. CDR3 sequence (DNA): TGCGCCAGCAGCTCAGCCCGGGACAGGGTACCAGATACGCAGTATTTT. Residues: CASSSARDRVPDTQYF.

The gene calls are TRBV6-1 and TRBJ2-3; D might be TRBD1 (5 bases). V was shortened by 0 bases and J by 5 bases, with 9 bases between the two germline ends. Germline V gives CDR1 MNHNS, CDR2 SASEGT. The CDR3 covers 14 residues. CDR3 in DNA: TGTGCCAGCAGTGAAGCGGGGCCCGGAGATACGCAGTATTTT. This encodes CASSEAGPGDTQYF.

The chain recombines TRBV14 with TRBJ2-7; D is unresolved. Germline V lookup: CDR1 SGHDN, CDR2 FVKESK. V gave up 1 base and J gave up 3 bases, with 19 bases separating them. This CDR3 has 17 amino acids. CDR3 DNA sequence: TGTGCCAGCAGCCAAGCAACGGTCTACAGTCCCCTCTACGAGCAGTACTTC. This encodes CASSQATVYSPLYEQYF.

The V call is TRBV7-9, the J call TRBJ1-4, with D possibly matching TRBD1 (5 bases). V was pared by 4 bases and J by 8 bases, with 14 bases between. The CDR3 loop spans 14 amino acids. CDR1 is SEHNR and CDR2 is FQNEAQ in the germline V gene (reference sequence). CDR3 amino acids: CASSSWGGVEKLFF. DNA for the CDR3: TGTGCCAGCAGCTCCTGGGGGGGAGTGGAAAAACTGTTTTTT.

The chain uses TRBV19 and TRBJ1-5, with TRBD1 identical over 9 bases. The CDR3 spans 14 residues. Germline CDR1 and CDR2: LNHDA and SQIVND (reference sequence). The ends lost 8 bases at V and 6 bases at J; junction bases unmatched: 8. CDR3 nucleotide sequence: TGTGCCAGTGACACCGGGACAGGGTTTCAGCCCCAGCATTTT. It specifies CASDTGTGFQPQHF. Variable domain in full (rest from reference TRBV19 and TRBJ1-5): DGGITQSPKYLFRKEGQNVTLSCEQNLNHDAMYWYRQDPGQGLRLIYYSQIVNDFQKGDIAEGYSVSREKKESFPLTVTSAQKNPTAFYLCASDTGTGFQPQHFGDGTRLSIL.

The rearrangement uses TRBV7-2 and TRBJ1-2; 8 nucleotides match TRBD1. Germline V CDR1 and CDR2: SGHTA, FQGNSA. The CDR3 is 16 residues long. V lost 0 bases to trimming and J lost 4 bases; unmatched junction nucleotides: 7. The CDR3 protein is CASSLARTGNGYGYTF. The CDR3 DNA follows: TGTGCCAGCAGCTTAGCGAGGACAGGGAATGGCTATGGCTACACCTTC.

The J gene is TRBJ1-6, the V gene TRBV9; 9 bases line up with TRBD1. Losses at the gene ends were 3 bases for V and 1 base for J; bases not matched to a gene: 2. The germline V gene encodes CDR1 SGDLS and CDR2 YYNGEE. The CDR3 covers 16 residues. DNA for the CDR3: TGTGCCAGCAGCGAGACAGGGGGTTCCTATAATTCACCCCTCCACTTT. Protein: CASSETGGSYNSPLHF.

The J gene is TRBJ2-1, the V gene TRBV29-1; D might be TRBD2 (6 bases). V lost 8 bases and J 5 bases, leaving 16 bases between the germline ends. The germline gives CDR1 SQVTM, CDR2 ANQGSEA. CDR3 size: 13 residues. The DNA for the CDR3 is TGCAGCACGGGACTCCTAAGGAACAATGAGCAGTTCTTC. This translates into CSTGLLRNNEQFF.

The genes are TRBV19 and TRBJ1-1; a possible D gene is TRBD1 (5 bases). V lost 3 bases and J lost 3, with 11 bases in between. Per the germline V gene, CDR1 is LNHDA and CDR2 is SQIVND (reference sequence). The CDR3 contains 14 residues. The CDR3 spells CASSIRQKDTEAFF. DNA of the CDR3: TGTGCCAGTAGTATCAGACAGAAAGACACTGAAGCTTTCTTT.

The chain joins TRBV13 to TRBJ2-6; 7 bases line up with TRBD2. V was pared by 5 bases and J by 0 bases, with 16 bases of the junction left unmatched. CDR1 is PRHDT, CDR2 FYEKMQ, per germline (reference sequence). The CDR3 sequence is 20 residues long. CDR3 sequence reads: CASSPSLAISGYSGANVLTF. CDR3 sequence (DNA): TGTGCCAGCAGCCCCTCACTAGCGATATCAGGCTACTCTGGGGCCAACGTCCTGACTTTC.

The chain is built from TRBV9 and TRBJ2-7; TRBD2 aligns across 7 bases. Germline CDR1 SGDLS, CDR2 YYNGEE. The CDR3 is 14 residues long. J lost 2 bases, V lost 2 bases, and 4 bases had no gene match. The CDR3 DNA reads TGTGCCAGCAGCGTGAGCGGGGTTGCCTACGAGCAGTACTTC. This encodes CASSVSGVAYEQYF.